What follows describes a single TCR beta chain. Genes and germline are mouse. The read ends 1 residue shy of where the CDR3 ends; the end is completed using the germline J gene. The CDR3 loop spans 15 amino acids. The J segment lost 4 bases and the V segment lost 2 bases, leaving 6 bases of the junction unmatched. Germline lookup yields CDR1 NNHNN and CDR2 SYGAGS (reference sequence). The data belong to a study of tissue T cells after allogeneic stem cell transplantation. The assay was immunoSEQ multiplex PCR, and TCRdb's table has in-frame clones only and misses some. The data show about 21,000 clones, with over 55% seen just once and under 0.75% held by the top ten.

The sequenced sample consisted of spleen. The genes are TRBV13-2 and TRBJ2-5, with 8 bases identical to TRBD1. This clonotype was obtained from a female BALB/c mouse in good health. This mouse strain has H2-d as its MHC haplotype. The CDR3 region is CASGETGGRKDTQYF. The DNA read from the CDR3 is TGTGCCAGCGGTGAAACAGGGGGTCGGAAAGACACCCAGTAC.